Listed here is a single T cell receptor (beta chain). Antigen unknown. The J segment lost 4 bases and the V segment lost 0 bases, leaving 5 bases of the junction unmatched. This CDR3 is built from 15 residues. Germline loops: CDR1 LGHNA, CDR2 YNFKEQ. The source of the sample is a study of T cell responses to AZD1222 COVID-19 vaccine. Study results and limitations: The donor group comprised mostly white British people and more females; the analysis possibly underestimated clonal diversity. Among vaccine-associated CD4 TCRs, coverage spanned spike, with dominance at 160-218 and 743-854. It was only 6 or 7 AZD1222 recipients who were seropositive at baseline. Reports indicate that nearly half of spike-specific TCRs are directed at unmutated variant regions.

The method was immunoSEQ multiplex PCR; TCRdb's version includes in-frame clones alone and lacks a portion of them. The repertoire holds 140,000 or so clones, with roughly 92% as singletons. Sequenced here: peripheral blood, sampled 28 days after the second AZD1222 dose. V and J are TRBV4-2 and TRBJ1-1; 7 bases align to TRBD1. This clonotype was obtained from an adult who received the AZD1222 COVID-19 vaccine. Written as DNA, the CDR3 is TGTGCCAGCAGCCAAGAGGCGGCAGGGGGCACTGAAGCTTTCTTT. This sequence encodes CASSQEAAGGTEAFF.